What follows describes a single T cell receptor beta chain. Its target is not known. The data are from a study of T cell responses to AZD1222 COVID-19 vaccine. On the study more broadly: Whether given at about 4 or about 12 weeks, second doses were pooled.

Trimming pared 1 base from V and 8 bases from J, leaving 17 bases between. The CDR3 is made up of 16 amino acids. In germline, CDR1 is LNHNV, CDR2 YYDKDF (reference sequence). Sequencing was performed with immunoSEQ multiplex PCR; in TCRdb, only in-frame clones are kept and a portion is missing. The sample comprises tens of thousands of clones, around 84% of which are singletons, and roughly 10% rests with the top ten. Study-wide findings and caveats: In the spike-specific TCR repertoire, nearly half reportedly target unmutated variant regions. Two AZD1222 doses significantly raised spike-specific TCR breadth and depth over controls. Clonal diversity was possibly underestimated, and white British individuals and females predominated among donors.

This sequence joins TRBV15 and TRBJ1-4; D perhaps matches TRBD1 (6 bases). This specimen was peripheral blood, taken on day 0 of AZD1222 vaccination. The clonotype originates from an adult in good health. The CDR3 here is CATSRGGHRVGEKLFF. DNA for the CDR3: TGTGCCACCAGCAGAGGAGGCCACAGGGTAGGGGAAAAACTGTTTTTT.